This TCR beta chain emerged from a study of immune cell composition in non-small cell lung cancer. Sequencing used immunoSEQ multiplex PCR; TCRdb keeps in-frame clones, though not all of them. Of about 6,700 clones detected, under 80% appear once; the ten largest clones hold around 4.5%. This sequence originates from a human donor with non-small cell lung cancer. Source material: lung tumor tissue.

The CDR3, as DNA: TGCGCCAGCAGCTTGGCTGGACAGACCTACGAGCAGTACTTC. This gives the protein CASSLAGQTYEQYF. The chain combines TRBV5-1 with TRBJ2-7, with TRBD1 as a possible D gene (6 bases). CDR3 length: 14 residues. V lost 0 bases, J lost 2 bases, and 9 bases lay in between. Germline V lookup: CDR1 SGHRS, CDR2 YFSETQ.